The TCR beta chain under discussion was sequenced for a study of blood T cell repertoires in COVID-19. Clones were sequenced by immunoSEQ multiplex PCR, and TCRdb holds only the in-frame ones, with some missing. The sample has about 86,000 clones, just under 85% seen once. Trimming took 0 bases from V and 0 from J, leaving 6 bases between them. Per the germline V gene, CDR1 is LGHNA and CDR2 is YSLEER. The CDR3 contains 15 residues. The J gene is TRBJ1-3, the V gene TRBV4-3, with D uncertain. The TCR was taken from a middle-aged man with acute or convalescent COVID-19. The sequencing sample was made of peripheral blood. CDR3 coding DNA: TGCGCCAGCAGCCAAGATAGCATCTCTGGAAACACCATATATTTT. Protein product: CASSQDSISGNTIYF.